This T cell receptor beta chain was identified in a study of blood T cells in healthy people across ages. Findings of the study overall: Naive CD4+ cells and diversity were both higher in long-lived donors than in aged donors.

Note on this clonotype: Its antigen is not identified.

CDR3 size: 16 residues. V shed 2 bases and J 4 bases; nucleotides not matched to a gene: 9. Germline CDR1 and CDR2: SGHRS and YFSETQ. The authors ran a second PCR of 7 to 11 cycles using a sample-barcoded 5' primer and a J-beta primer mix. Any given sample supplied a minimum of 3 million CDR3-containing paired-end reads. TCRdb called the 5' RACE reads again in MiXCR, with one record for every CDR3 protein. Seen here are approximately 900,000 distinct CDR3 sequences, 48% observed once, and the top ten hold about an eighth. The chain combines TRBV5-1 with TRBJ2-1, with TRBD2 matching 7 bases. The receptor comes from a man under 40 in good health. The sequenced sample consisted of blood. The CDR3 region is CASSFKAGLQYNEQFF. CDR3 coding DNA: TGCGCCAGCAGCTTTAAAGCGGGGCTTCAATACAATGAGCAGTTCTTC.